A selection of T cell receptor beta chains follows, all from one sample in a study of blood T cell repertoires in COVID-19. The method was immunoSEQ multiplex PCR; TCRdb's version includes in-frame clones alone and lacks a portion of them. The sample has 250,000 to 350,000 clones; about 83% are singletons. The specimen was peripheral blood. These receptors came from a woman aged 45-65 years with acute or convalescent COVID-19. CDR3s include the opening cysteine and the closing phenylalanine or tryptophan. D genes are given only for firm matches. Size values are once, few and many counts, or a class for expanded clones, and some rows have none.

J	D	V	length	size	CDR3	DNA
TRBJ2-1	TRBD2	TRBV6-1	16	-	CASSGYGTSGYNEQFF	TGTGCCAGCAGTGGCTACGGGACTAGCGGCTACAATGAGCAGTTCTTC
TRBJ2-2	-	TRBV19	12	-	CASTGFTGELFF	TGTGCCAGTACGGGGTTCACCGGGGAGCTGTTTTTT
TRBJ1-5	-	TRBV28	16	-	CASSLYRRVGNQPQHF	TGTGCCAGCAGTTTATACCGCAGGGTTGGAAATCAGCCCCAGCATTTT
TRBJ2-7	-	TRBV15	13	-	CATSSNSVYEQYF	TGTGCCACCAGCAGCAACAGTGTCTACGAGCAGTACTTC
TRBJ2-7	TRBD1	TRBV11-3	14	-	CASSSRTGSYEQYF	TGTGCCAGCAGCTCCCGGACAGGTTCCTACGAGCAGTACTTC
TRBJ2-1	-	TRBV12-3/TRBV12-4	11	-	CASSYRNEQFF	TGTGCCAGCAGTTACAGAAATGAGCAGTTCTTC
TRBJ1-5	TRBD1	TRBV19	16	-	CASSMTGGRSNQPQHF	TGTGCCAGTAGTATGACAGGGGGCAGGAGCAATCAGCCCCAGCATTTT
TRBJ2-2	TRBD1	TRBV6-4	19	-	CASSDLNSGQGMNTGELFF	TGTGCCAGCAGTGACTTAAACTCGGGACAGGGCATGAACACCGGGGAGCTGTTTTTT
TRBJ2-3	TRBD2	TRBV7-3	16	-	CASSLSSGPSTDTQYF	TGTGCCAGCAGCCTCTCTAGCGGCCCTAGCACAGATACGCAGTATTTT
TRBJ2-1	TRBD2	TRBV7-3	12	-	CASSPFGGEQFF	TGTGCCAGCAGCCCGTTCGGGGGGGAGCAGTTCTTC
TRBJ2-5	TRBD2	TRBV28	14	-	CASKAGGTRETQYF	TGTGCCAGCAAGGCGGGGGGGACCCGAGAGACCCAGTACTTC
TRBJ2-6	-	TRBV28	16	-	CASSQHSGPGANVLTF	TGTGCCAGCAGTCAACACTCAGGGCCTGGGGCCAACGTCCTGACTTTC
TRBJ2-3	-	TRBV24-1	14	-	CATSGLLSTDTQYF	TGTGCCACCAGTGGTCTTCTAAGCACAGATACGCAGTATTTT
TRBJ2-1	TRBD2	TRBV7-6	14	-	CASSRTSVNNEQFF	TGTGCCAGCAGCAGGACTAGCGTTAACAATGAGCAGTTCTTC
TRBJ2-3	-	TRBV28	14	-	CASITTSLTDTQYF	TGTGCCAGCATTACAACCTCTCTCACAGATACGCAGTATTTT
TRBJ2-1	TRBD2	TRBV12-5	19	few	CASGLVHDGTSGIRNEQFF	TGTGCTAGTGGTTTGGTACACGACGGGACTAGCGGGATTCGCAATGAGCAGTTCTTC
TRBJ2-5	-	TRBV11-3	13	-	CASSLGQQETQYF	TGTGCCAGCAGCTTGGGGCAGCAAGAGACCCAGTACTTC
TRBJ2-7	TRBD2	TRBV7-9	17	-	CASSPRGAGGDTYEQYF	TGTGCCAGCAGCCCCCGAGGGGCGGGAGGGGACACCTACGAGCAGTACTTC
TRBJ1-1	TRBD1	TRBV30	13	-	CAWRTGYHTEAFF	TGTGCCTGGCGGACAGGGTACCACACTGAAGCTTTCTTT
TRBJ1-2	-	TRBV5-1	14	-	CASSLAGGNYGYTF	TGCGCCAGCAGCTTGGCGGGGGGAAACTATGGCTACACCTTC
TRBJ1-5	-	TRBV11-2	15	-	CASSCGGDGNQPQHF	TGTGCCAGCAGCTGTGGAGGGGATGGCAATCAGCCCCAGCATTTT
TRBJ2-6	-	TRBV7-3	15	-	CASSFGQGGANVLTF	TGTGCCAGCAGCTTTGGCCAGGGCGGGGCCAACGTCCTGACTTTC
TRBJ1-5	-	TRBV18	15	once	CASSPLAGHNQPQHF	TGTGCCAGCTCACCACTTGCAGGGCACAATCAGCCCCAGCATTTT
TRBJ1-1	-	TRBV14	13	-	CASSPFRGRGAFF	TGTGCCAGCAGCCCTTTTAGAGGGCGCGGAGCTTTCTTT
TRBJ2-1	-	TRBV21-1	17	-	CASILNTGGSFHGEQFF	TGTGCCAGCATACTTAACACTGGGGGGAGTTTTCATGGTGAGCAGTTCTTC
TRBJ2-1	TRBD2	TRBV7-2	17	-	CASSTESGLADYNEQFF	TGTGCCAGCAGCACAGAGTCGGGACTAGCAGACTACAATGAGCAGTTCTTC
TRBJ2-1	-	TRBV9	13	-	CASSLGLYNEQFF	TGTGCCAGCAGCTTAGGACTTTACAATGAGCAGTTCTTC
TRBJ1-5	-	TRBV30	13	-	CAWSSSPNQPQHF	TGTGCCTGGAGTAGCTCCCCCAATCAGCCCCAGCATTTT
TRBJ2-7	-	TRBV11-2	18	-	CASSLRGGITLGAYEQYF	TGTGCCAGCAGCTTACGGGGCGGGATTACCTTGGGAGCCTACGAGCAGTACTTC
TRBJ2-1	TRBD1	TRBV5-6	14	-	CASSLPGQGGEQFF	TGTGCCAGCAGCTTGCCCGGACAGGGCGGTGAGCAGTTCTTC
TRBJ1-5	TRBD1	TRBV11-2	15	-	CASSLAGTGRQPQHF	TGTGCCAGCAGCTTAGCCGGGACAGGGCGACAGCCCCAGCATTTT
TRBJ2-7	TRBD2	TRBV9	15	-	CASSVGTSGGYEQYF	TGTGCCAGCAGCGTAGGGACTAGCGGAGGATACGAGCAGTACTTC
TRBJ2-3	-	TRBV4-1	18	-	CASSQDRLAERSTDTQYF	TGCGCCAGCAGCCAAGATCGCTTAGCGGAGCGGAGCACAGATACGCAGTATTTT
TRBJ1-1	-	TRBV30	13	-	CAWNLQGSSEAFF	TGTGCCTGGAATCTTCAGGGATCAAGTGAAGCTTTCTTT
TRBJ2-4	TRBD2	TRBV14	16	-	CASSQGPGLSENIQYF	TGTGCCAGCAGCCAAGGACCGGGACTAAGCGAAAACATTCAGTACTTC
TRBJ2-3	TRBD2	TRBV5-1	16	-	CASSLGTSGLKDTQYF	TGCGCCAGCAGCTTGGGGACTAGCGGGCTGAAGGATACGCAGTATTTT
TRBJ1-2	-	TRBV28	14	once	CASSWGVENYGYTF	TGTGCCAGCAGTTGGGGAGTTGAGAACTATGGCTACACCTTC
TRBJ2-7	TRBD1	TRBV19	15	few	CASSISPDRGREQYF	TGTGCCAGTAGTATCAGTCCCGACAGGGGGCGCGAGCAGTACTTC
TRBJ2-6	-	TRBV11-2	14	-	CASSPEIQGNVLTF	TGTGCCAGCAGCCCAGAGATACAGGGAAACGTCCTGACTTTC
TRBJ1-3	-	TRBV7-2	15	few	CASSFEPHSGNTIYF	TGTGCCAGCAGCTTCGAGCCCCACTCTGGAAACACCATATATTTT
TRBJ2-7	TRBD2	TRBV5-1	17	-	CASSLGLAGIEADEQYF	TGCGCCAGCAGCTTGGGACTAGCGGGGATCGAGGCCGACGAGCAGTACTTC